This TCR beta chain comes out of a study of blood T cells in healthy people across ages. The study's findings and limits: Researchers said unsorted PBMCs prevented a conclusive naive versus antigen-experienced comparison.

This clonotype appeared a few times. The antigen remains undetermined. Total RNA, at least 6 micrograms per sample, came from PBMCs. Then a second PCR, running roughly 7 to 11 cycles, was carried out with a sample-barcoded 5' primer and a J-beta primer mix. Researchers report that a template-switch adaptor with 12 random nucleotides tagged each cDNA molecule. TCRdb re-derived calls from the 5' RACE reads in MiXCR, one entry per CDR3 protein. The repertoire holds hundreds of thousands of distinct CDR3 sequences, with 45% to 50% as singletons. Germline CDR1 and CDR2: SGHTA and FQGNSA. The CDR3 totals 15 residues. Trimming removed 2 bases at V and 3 bases at J, with 12 bases between.

The chain is built from TRBV7-2 and TRBJ2-3; no definite D call. Sequencing was performed on blood. This receptor was identified in a woman aged 55-70 years in good health. The CDR3 DNA sequence: TGTGCCAGCAGCTTATGGGGTTATACGACAGATACGCAGTATTTT. The encoded protein is CASSLWGYTTDTQYF.